This T cell receptor (beta chain) was obtained from a study of shared clonotypes between healthy human individuals. Using immunoSEQ multiplex PCR, the repertoire was profiled, and TCRdb retains in-frame clones only, with some absent. Among 450,000 to 500,000 clones listed, 81% were seen once. The sequence derives from a woman aged 40-49 years in good health. Some clones in this sample may be carry-over from other donors' samples. Input material: PBMCs.

CDR3 residues: CASSAGTGTAFSGNTIYF. The DNA for the CDR3 is TGTGCCAGCAGCGCAGGAACCGGGACAGCTTTCTCTGGAAACACCATATATTTT. This chain connects TRBV9 to TRBJ1-3; 7 nucleotides match TRBD1. V lost 3 bases and J lost 0; bases outside the gene matches: 12. Germline CDR1 and CDR2: SGDLS and YYNGEE. This CDR3 is 18 amino acids long.